Listed below are T cell receptor beta chains from one sample, sequenced in a study of cytomegalovirus exposure and HLA in healthy donors. Using immunoSEQ multiplex PCR, the repertoire was profiled, and TCRdb retains in-frame clones only, with some absent. Of 140,000 to 150,000 clones listed, about 77% are singletons. Sequencing was done on a sample of PBMCs. The source of these receptors is a male donor in good health and CMV-seronegative. Each CDR3 is given with its conserved first and last residue. The order of the fields is J gene, clone size, D gene, V gene, CDR3 DNA, CDR3 protein. The D gene is left open where the match is weak. The size entry is marked missing in some rows and otherwise reads once, few, many or a size class.

>TRBJ1-1|few|NA|TRBV10-3
TGTGCCAGCACCGGGGGGAACACTGAAGCTTTCTTT
CASTGGNTEAFF
>TRBJ2-2|NA|TRBD1|TRBV7-3
TGTGCCAGCAGCTCCCGGACAGGGGGTGCCGGGGAGCTGTTTTTT
CASSSRTGGAGELFF
>TRBJ2-7|few|NA|TRBV7-9
TGTGCCAGCAGCTTAGTAGCCAGGGAAAGGAACGAGCAGTACTTC
CASSLVARERNEQYF
>TRBJ2-1|NA|TRBD2|TRBV4-3
TGCGCCAGCAGCCACTTCCGGGGGGGCTCCCAGCAGTTCTTC
CASSHFRGGSQQFF
>TRBJ2-3|NA|NA|TRBV7-3
TGTGCCAGCAGCTTAAGGCGGGGCACAGATACGCAGTATTTT
CASSLRRGTDTQYF
>TRBJ2-1|NA|NA|TRBV9
TGTGCCAGCAGCGTCCGGGACTTCCCATACAGTGAGCAGTTCTTC
CASSVRDFPYSEQFF
>TRBJ1-1|once|TRBD1|TRBV5-1
TGCGCCAGCAGCCCCGACAGGGGGCTCGCTGAAGCTTTCTTT
CASSPDRGLAEAFF
>TRBJ2-1|once|TRBD1|TRBV5-5
TGTGCCAGCAGCTTGGCCCCAGGGGGCCATAATGAGCAGTTCTTC
CASSLAPGGHNEQFF
>TRBJ2-4|NA|NA|TRBV15
TGTGCCACCAGCATAGGACAGTCTGTCAAAAACATTCAGTACTTC
CATSIGQSVKNIQYF
>TRBJ2-7|NA|NA|TRBV29-1
TGCAGCGTTGTAATAGGACATATGGCCTACGAGCAGTACTTC
CSVVIGHMAYEQYF
>TRBJ2-7|NA|TRBD1|TRBV6-5
TGTGCCAGCAGTTACGGGTGGGACAGATCCTACGAGCAGTACTTC
CASSYGWDRSYEQYF
>TRBJ2-4|NA|TRBD1|TRBV9
TGTGCCAGCAGCGGTACAGGGGCGGCCAAAAACATTCAGTACTTC
CASSGTGAAKNIQYF
>TRBJ2-1|NA|TRBD1|TRBV10-1
TGCGCCAGCAGTGACTCCTCCGGGACAGGTACATCGAATGAGCAGTTCTTC
CASSDSSGTGTSNEQFF
>TRBJ1-6|NA|NA|TRBV11-2
TGTGCCAGCAGCTTAGGGAGCGGCAATCCCCTCCACTTT
CASSLGSGNPLHF